The 22 T cell receptor beta chains below were found in one sample sequenced in a study of blood T cell repertoires in COVID-19 (TCRdb year 2020). The method behind the library was the immunoSEQ multiplex PCR assay. Held by TCRdb, this immuneACCESS table contains in-frame sequences only and omits some clones. Under half of the omission traces to an unresolved V gene where checked; the cause of the rest is unknown. The sample includes under 200,000 clones, with roughly 77% observed a single time. The ten largest clones represent approximately 6.2% of the sample. The specimen was peripheral blood. The source is an older man with active or convalescent COVID-19.

V gene TRBV4-2 combines with J gene TRBJ2-5; 12 bases agree with TRBD2. The CDR3 is 17 amino acids. The J segment lost 2 bases and the V segment lost 4 bases, leaving 8 bases of the junction unmatched. CDR1 is LGHNA, CDR2 YNFKEQ, per germline. The CDR3 DNA is TGTGCCAGCAGCCGCACGTCTAGCGGGGGGGAGCAAGAGACCCAGTACTTC. It translates to CASSRTSSGGEQETQYF.

The chain links TRBV5-1 to TRBJ1-1; D not certain. The V gene's germline CDR1 is SGHRS and CDR2 YFSETQ. Deletions cut 4 bases from V and 1 base from J, with 14 bases between. The CDR3 is 15 residues long. The CDR3 DNA is TGCGCCAGCAGCCGACGGATGGCGGAGAACACTGAAGCTTTCTTT. Protein sequence: CASSRRMAENTEAFF.

This rearrangement joins TRBV2 to TRBJ1-5; 9 bases are shared with TRBD1. J gave up 7 bases and V 7 bases, and 8 bases lay outside the gene matches. Germline CDR1 SNHLY, CDR2 FYNNEI. CDR3 length: 14 residues. In DNA form, the CDR3 reads TGTGCCAGCACGGGGACAGGGCAACGACAGCCCCAGCATTTT. Protein product: CASTGTGQRQPQHF.

The CDR3 DNA reads TGTGCCAGCAGCGTCGAGTGGGGAGCTGGAAACACCATATATTTT. Protein product: CASSVEWGAGNTIYF. The chain joins TRBV7-6 to TRBJ1-3; D is unresolved. Trimming left V 5 bases short and J 2 bases short, with 13 bases between. The CDR3 is 15 residues long. Per germline, CDR1 SGHVS and CDR2 FNYEAQ. Using reference TRBV7-6 and TRBJ1-3 for the parts outside the CDR3, the full variable domain is GAGVSQSPRYKVTKRGQDVALRCDPISGHVSLYWYRQALGQGPEFLTYFNYEAQQDKSGLPNDRFSAERPEGSISTLTIQRTEQRDSAMYRCASSVEWGAGNTIYFGEGSWLTVV.

V gene TRBV11-3 combines with J gene TRBJ2-2; D perhaps matches TRBD2 (6 bases). The CDR3 totals 13 residues. The germline V and J ends were trimmed by 5 bases and 7 bases, with 11 bases remaining between them. Germline V lookup: CDR1 SGHNT, CDR2 YENEEA. Here the CDR3 reads CASSILEGGELFF. The CDR3 DNA follows: TGTGCCAGCAGCATCTTGGAGGGCGGGGAGCTGTTTTTT. Drawing the rest from reference TRBV11-3 and TRBJ2-2, the complete variable domain is EAGVVQSPRYKIIEKKQPVAFWCNPISGHNTLYWYLQNLGQGPELLIRYENEEAVDDSQLPKDRFSAERLKGVDSTLKIQPAELGDSAVYLCASSILEGGELFFGEGSRLTVL.

This clone has only a few counts. V gene TRBV2 combines with J gene TRBJ1-1; D gene uncertain. The CDR3 runs to 13 residues. The V end lost 7 bases, the J end lost 7 bases, and 16 bases lay between the germline ends. In germline, CDR1 is SNHLY, CDR2 FYNNEI. The CDR3 region is CASTKVGESEAFF. DNA of the CDR3: TGTGCCAGCACAAAGGTCGGGGAGAGTGAAGCTTTCTTT.

The gene calls are TRBV7-9 and TRBJ1-5; the match to TRBD1 covers 8 bases. Germline V gene sequence: CDR1 SEHNR, CDR2 FQNEAQ (reference sequence). The CDR3 covers 16 residues. V lost 3 bases to trimming and J lost 0 bases; unmatched junction nucleotides: 4. The CDR3 bases are TGTGCCAGCAGCTTTGGCAGGGGGCCTAGCAATCAGCCCCAGCATTTT. This translates into CASSFGRGPSNQPQHF.

V usage is TRBV6-6 and J usage is TRBJ1-6; possible D gene TRBD1, 5 bases. Germline values: CDR1 MNHNY, CDR2 SVGAGI (reference sequence). The CDR3 sequence is 15 residues long. The V gene lost 7 bases and the J gene lost 7 bases, with 17 bases spanning the gap. CDR3 in amino acids: CASTLSAGKNSPLHF. The CDR3 DNA sequence: TGTGCCAGCACCTTATCGGCAGGGAAGAATTCACCCCTCCACTTT.

The gene calls are TRBV3-1 (or the pseudogene TRBV3-2) and TRBJ1-4; a possible D gene is TRBD1 (5 bases). The CDR3 contains 14 residues. Germline V gives CDR1 LGHDT, CDR2 YNNKEL (reference sequence). V lost 4 bases, J lost 6 bases, and 12 bases lay in between. CDR3 sequence reads: CASSRGDGDEKLFF. CDR3 sequence (DNA): TGTGCCAGCAGCCGGGGGGATGGGGATGAAAAACTGTTTTTT.

J is TRBJ1-1 and V is TRBV13, with 10 bases matching TRBD1. This CDR3 is built from 15 residues. V lost 0 bases to trimming and J lost 5 bases; unmatched junction nucleotides: 3. Per germline, CDR1 PRHDT and CDR2 FYEKMQ (reference sequence). The CDR3 loop is CASSLGDRGGTEAFF. The CDR3 nucleotides are TGTGCCAGCAGCTTAGGGGACAGGGGGGGTACTGAAGCTTTCTTT.

The chain links TRBV29-1 to TRBJ2-3; 11 nucleotides match TRBD2. Germline trimming cut 7 bases from V and 2 bases from J; bases unmatched to any gene: 5. The CDR3 spans 14 residues. Per germline, CDR1 SQVTM and CDR2 ANQGSEA. CDR3 region: CSERLAGTTDTQYF. Here the CDR3 DNA reads TGCAGCGAACGACTAGCGGGAACCACAGATACGCAGTATTTT.

The chain has TRBV10-1 and TRBJ1-1; D is unclear. Trimming stripped 7 bases from V and 6 bases from J, with 15 bases between. Germline loops: CDR1 WNHNN, CDR2 SYGVQD (reference sequence). The CDR3 runs 13 residues. The CDR3 DNA follows: TGCGCCAGCAAGAGGTCTTATGAGGCTGAAGCTTTCTTT. Residues: CASKRSYEAEAFF.

This chain connects TRBV19 to TRBJ1-1; D is uncertain. Germline V gene lookup returns CDR1 LNHDA and CDR2 SQIVND (reference sequence). The germline V and J ends were trimmed by 7 bases and 1 base, with 7 bases remaining between them. The CDR3 is made up of 12 amino acids. CDR3 sequence (DNA): TGTGCCAGTAAAGCCCCGAACACTGAAGCTTTCTTT. Translating it yields CASKAPNTEAFF.

This clone occurred once. This chain joins TRBV28 and TRBJ2-3; maybe TRBD1 (5 bases). The CDR3 loop spans 15 amino acids. V lost 6 bases to trimming and J lost 4 bases, with 17 bases between them. Germline V gene data show CDR1 as MDHEN and CDR2 as SYDVKM. CDR3 amino acids: CASSPFEGVADTQYF. CDR3 coding DNA: TGTGCCAGCAGCCCGTTCGAAGGGGTGGCAGATACGCAGTATTTT.

J is TRBJ1-1 and V is TRBV5-4; no firm D call. This CDR3 spans 18 amino acids. Trimming stripped 5 bases from V and 4 bases from J, with 27 bases between. CDR1 is SGHNT and CDR2 is YYREEE in the germline V gene (reference sequence). The CDR3, as DNA: TGTGCCAGCAGAAGTGGAGCGGGCGGCACCTTTTTAGGCACTGAAGCTTTCTTT. It encodes CASRSGAGGTFLGTEAFF.

V usage is TRBV6-6 and J usage is TRBJ1-4; tentative D call: TRBD1 (5 bases). With 4 bases removed from V and 0 bases from J, the gap between germline ends came to 9 bases. In germline, CDR1 is MNHNY, CDR2 SVGAGI (reference sequence). This CDR3 comprises 15 residues. CDR3 amino acids: CASSLDSPTNEKLFF. The CDR3, as DNA: TGTGCCAGCAGTTTAGACAGCCCAACTAATGAAAAACTGTTTTTT.

The chain employs TRBV5-4 and TRBJ2-3; tentative D call: TRBD1 (5 bases). Trimming cost V 0 bases and J 2 bases, with 7 bases left between them. Germline CDR1 reads SGHNT; CDR2 reads YYREEE (reference sequence). The CDR3 covers 14 residues. CDR3 sequence (DNA): TGTGCCAGCAGCTTGGGAGGACACACAGATACGCAGTATTTT. Protein sequence: CASSLGGHTDTQYF.

The chain has TRBV5-1 and TRBJ2-2; D gene ambiguous. V was shortened by 4 bases and J by 1 base, with 11 bases between the two germline ends. Germline CDR1 is SGHRS and CDR2 is YFSETQ. The CDR3 extends over 15 amino acids. This CDR3 reads CASSAATGNTGELFF. CDR3 DNA sequence: TGCGCCAGCAGCGCTGCGACTGGGAACACCGGGGAGCTGTTTTTT.

CDR3 protein: CASSYSNTRGFDGYTF. For the CDR3, the DNA is TGTGCCAGCAGTTACTCGAATACCAGGGGATTTGATGGCTACACCTTC. The chain carries TRBV6-5 and TRBJ1-2; tentatively, D is TRBD1 (6 bases). Trimming stripped 0 bases from V and 6 bases from J, with 17 bases between. CDR3 length equals 16 residues. Germline V gene data show CDR1 as MNHEY and CDR2 as SVGAGI.

The chain recombines TRBV3-1 (or the pseudogene TRBV3-2) with TRBJ2-6; TRBD1 aligns across 7 bases. CDR3 length: 18 residues. Germline V lookup: CDR1 LGHDT, CDR2 YNNKEL (reference sequence). The ends lost 4 bases at V and 0 bases at J; junction bases unmatched: 9. In DNA, the CDR3 is TGTGCCAGCAGCCCCTTATTCGGGACAGCCTCTGGGGCCAACGTCCTGACTTTC. Translation: CASSPLFGTASGANVLTF.

This clone has a single count. The chain uses TRBV7-8 and TRBJ1-2, with a tentative D call TRBD1 (6 bases). There are 16 residues in the CDR3. V dropped 3 bases and J dropped 1 base, with 15 bases sitting between them. CDR1 SGHVS and CDR2 FQNEAQ come from the germline V gene. Written as DNA, the CDR3 is TGTGCCAGCAGCTTTGAGACAGGACGATATAACTATGGCTACACCTTC. Protein sequence: CASSFETGRYNYGYTF.

This chain links TRBV7-2 with TRBJ1-2, with 8 bases fitting TRBD1. Trimming cost V 1 base and J 7 bases; bases outside gene matches: 8. Germline V gene data show CDR1 as SGHTA and CDR2 as FQGNSA. The CDR3 is 15 amino acids. CDR3 region: CASSLGGTGGFGYTF. The CDR3 nucleotides are TGTGCCAGCAGCTTAGGGGGAACAGGGGGGTTTGGCTACACCTTC.